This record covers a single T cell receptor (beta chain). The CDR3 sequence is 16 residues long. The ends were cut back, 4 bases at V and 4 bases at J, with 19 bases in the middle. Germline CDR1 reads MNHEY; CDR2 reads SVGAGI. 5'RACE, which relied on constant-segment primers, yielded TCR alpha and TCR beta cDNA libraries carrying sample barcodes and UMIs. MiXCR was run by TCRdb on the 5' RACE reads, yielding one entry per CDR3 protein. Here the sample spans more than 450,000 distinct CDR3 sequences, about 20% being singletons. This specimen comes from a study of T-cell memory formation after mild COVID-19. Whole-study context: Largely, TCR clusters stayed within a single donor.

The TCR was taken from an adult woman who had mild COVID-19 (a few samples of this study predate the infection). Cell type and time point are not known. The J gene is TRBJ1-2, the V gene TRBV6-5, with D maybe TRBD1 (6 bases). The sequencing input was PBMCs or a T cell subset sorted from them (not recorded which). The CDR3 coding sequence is TGTGCCAGCAGTTTGAAAGGGACACTGGTGGGCTATGGCTACACCTTC. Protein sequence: CASSLKGTLVGYGYTF.